This T cell receptor (beta chain) was recorded in a study of vaccination effects on CD4 cells after COVID-19 (dated by TCRdb to between 2022 and 2023). Background for the entire study: In the ViraFEST assay, PBMC were stimulated with viral peptide pools, and TCR sequencing was then used to find antigen-specific CD4+ T cell clonotypes based on their expansion. Cultures from other donors in the study were sequenced with the Oncomine TCR Beta short-read assay on an Illumina iSeq 100. Altogether, 10 COVID-19 convalescent patients and several SARS-CoV-2-naive healthy vaccine recipients made up the full study. In both COVID-19 convalescent patients and infection-naive vaccine recipients, the study compared SARS-CoV-2 spike-specific CD4+ TCR repertoires from before mRNA vaccination with those from after it. Each well held two million PBMC cultured in IMDM containing approximately 5.2% human AB serum, roughly 10 IU/ml IL-2 and gentamicin, along with approximately 10 ug/ml peptides. Post-vaccine samples across the study were collected a median of 72 days after the second dose, with a range of 14 to 241. General study outcomes and caveats: Among healthy vaccine recipients, nearly all vaccine-induced clones were SARS-CoV-2 mono-reactive, and only 1 of 255 was cross-reactive with common cold coronaviruses. The study was limited by a small number of convalescent patients, and early post-infection timepoints were lacking. At late post-vaccination timepoints, both infection-induced and vaccine-induced clones showed marked clonal contraction, consistent with waning T cell responses.

After approximately eleven days of culture, CD4+ T cells were isolated with the EasySep CD4+ T cell isolation kit. Each participant got two doses of an mRNA SARS-CoV-2 vaccine, either BNT162b2 or mRNA-1273. The absence of prior SARS-CoV-2 infection in healthy vaccine recipients was confirmed by negative nucleocapsid antibodies before and after vaccination. Half of the culture medium was replaced with fresh IL-2-containing medium on days 3 and 7. Unless noted otherwise, every peptide stimulation condition was grown in triplicate wells. Using Ficoll-Paque Plus gradient centrifugation, PBMC were separated from whole blood and then either used fresh or cryopreserved at -140C. The QIAamp micro DNA kit was used to extract genomic DNA from the cultured CD4+ T cells. Library prep was done by the immunoSEQ multiplex PCR assay. DNA from the cultured and isolated CD4+ T cells underwent TCR beta CDR3 sequencing. For the original study's pipeline: Non-productive TCR sequences were removed, reads were trimmed to the CDR3 region, and CDR3s of at least 7 amino acids were retained. The MANAFEST web app was used to pick out antigen-specific clonotypes by comparing their expansion in peptide wells with that in reference cultures. To be called positive, a clone needed expansion at FDR<0.05 compared with the reference and with all other wells, an odds ratio greater than 5, and a frequency greater than 0.1% in two replicate wells. Clonotypes significantly expanded in SARS-CoV-2 spike wells and in at least one common cold coronavirus spike condition were defined as cross-reactive. Levenshtein distance calculated with the stringdist R package was used to assess CDR3 similarity, and unrooted trees were constructed with ape in R 3.6.1. TCRdb retrieved this table from immuneACCESS and kept in-frame rearrangements only. Not all clones are present; in checked studies, unresolved V genes account for under half, and no reason is known for the remainder. That table is the source of V, J and clone size, and D and trimming were worked out from the DNA. For this sample the table gives tens of thousands of clones, of which around 67% were detected only once. Clones ranked in the top ten supply approximately 2.2% of the sample.

Trimming takes 2 bases from V and 4 bases from J, and the germline ends sit 6 bases apart. The CDR3 covers 13 residues, taking in both the cysteine and the phenylalanine. Of the read, only the CDR3 DNA is kept; its 39 bases are in frame from base 1. With regard to this clone: Its antigen remains undetermined. No qualities accompany the bases; no much larger clone lies one base away.

The sequence is built from TRBV12-3 or TRBV12-4 and TRBJ2-1; tentative D gene TRBD2, with 6 bases matching. The clonotype comes from a human donor who received a COVID-19 vaccine. The sample in question was CD4+ T cells from PBMCs cultured without peptide, obtained after COVID-19 vaccination. The CDR3 here reads CASSLREYNEQFF. The sequenced DNA: TGTGCCAGCAGTTTACGGGAGTACAATGAGCAGTTCTTC.